The 24 T cell receptor beta chains listed next were all sequenced from one sample in a study of T cells in Graves' hyperthyroidism and ophthalmopathy. Regions amplified from RNA transcripts were the TCR beta CDR3 regions. The TCR CDR3 was amplified in a first-round RT-PCR using the HTBI primer set. TCRdb re-called the multiplex PCR reads with MiXCR, one entry per CDR3 protein. The sample contains 350,000 to 400,000 distinct CDR3 sequences, about 18% of which appear only once. Sequencing was carried out using blood. Receptors were obtained from a woman aged 18 to 35 with Graves' hyperthyroidism.

This clonotype was detected a few times. The chain uses TRBV29-1 and TRBJ1-1; 7 nucleotides agree with TRBD1. The CDR3 extends over 14 amino acids. The germline V gene encodes CDR1 SQVTM and CDR2 ANQGSEA. The junction had 11 bases not matched to a gene; V was cut back by 7 bases and J by 3 bases. The DNA for the CDR3 is TGCAGCGGTTTACAGGGGCTTGGGGACACTGAAGCTTTCTTT. Its protein product is CSGLQGLGDTEAFF.

The rearrangement uses TRBV28 and TRBJ1-1; maybe TRBD1 (5 bases). V was cut by 4 bases and J by 0 bases, with 9 bases left in between. CDR3 size: 14 residues. Per germline, CDR1 MDHEN and CDR2 SYDVKM. For the CDR3, the DNA is TGTGCCAGCAGTTCTCGGGGGATGAACACTGAAGCTTTCTTT. This sequence encodes CASSSRGMNTEAFF.

Regarding this clonotype: One junction end does not reproduce the germline sequence, and a read error may be involved. The chain carries TRBV6-1 and TRBJ1-6; 9 bases fit TRBD1. The CDR3 loop spans 15 amino acids. Looked up from germline, CDR1 is MNHNS and CDR2 is SASEGT. CDR3 nucleotide sequence: TGTGCCAGCAGCGAAGAGACAGGGGGGTATTCACCCCTCCACTTT. Translation gives CASSEETGGYSPLHF.

In its sample, this clonotype was seen many times. The chain is built from TRBV10-3 and TRBJ2-5; 7 bases are shared with TRBD2. V shed 6 bases, J shed 5 bases, and the junction held 9 bases outside the gene matches. CDR1 and CDR2 (germline): ENHRY, SYGVKD. The CDR3 is 14 residues long. Here the CDR3 DNA reads TGTGCCATCAGCGGACTAGAGGAAAGGGAGACCCAGTACTTC. As protein: CAISGLEERETQYF.

This clonotype was counted ten times or more. The junction differs from germline at one of its ends, possibly a read error. The J gene is TRBJ1-1, the V gene TRBV7-7; D ambiguous. Germline values: CDR1 SSHAT, CDR2 FNYEAQ (reference sequence). The CDR3 is made up of 12 amino acids. CDR3 amino acids: CASSPQIPEAFF. The CDR3 DNA is TGTGCTAGCAGCCCCCAGATTCCGGAAGCTTTCTTT.

This clonotype was seen at least ten times. The chain has TRBV20-1 and TRBJ2-5; 8 bases are shared with TRBD2. The CDR3 totals 14 residues. V gave up 3 bases and J gave up 5 bases; unmatched junction bases: 8. Germline lookup yields CDR1 DFQATT and CDR2 SNEGSKA (reference sequence). As DNA, the CDR3 is TGCAGTGCTAGGACTGGTAGCGGGGAGGAGACCCAGTACTTC. Its translation: CSARTGSGEETQYF.

At least ten counts were recorded for this clonotype. The chain is built from TRBV2 and TRBJ1-1; weak D call: TRBD1 (5 bases). The CDR3 is 14 residues long. Trimming cost V 4 bases and J 4 bases, with 13 bases left between them. Per germline, CDR1 SNHLY and CDR2 FYNNEI. CDR3 sequence: CASSGGGVGTEAFF. CDR3 nucleotides: TGTGCCAGCAGTGGGGGCGGGGTCGGCACTGAAGCTTTCTTT.

This clonotype was seen ten or more times. This rearrangement joins TRBV7-3 to TRBJ2-5; TRBD2 agrees at 8 bases. Germline V gives CDR1 SGHTA, CDR2 FQGTGA. J was trimmed by 4 bases and V by 5 bases; bases with no gene match: 6. The CDR3 contains 14 residues. The CDR3 region has the DNA TGTGCCAGCAGCCCGACCGGGACTAGAGAGACCCAGTACTTC. Protein: CASSPTGTRETQYF.

V usage is TRBV6-1 and J usage is TRBJ2-2, with 11 nucleotides matching TRBD1. The trim removed 6 bases at V and 6 bases at J, leaving 6 bases unmatched. The CDR3 sequence is 15 residues long. Germline V CDR1 and CDR2: MNHNS, SASEGT. In nucleotides, the CDR3 is TGTGCCAGCAGCTCCGGGACAGGGGGGTCCGGGGAGCTGTTTTTT. The encoded protein is CASSSGTGGSGELFF.

This clonotype was seen at least ten times. The chain joins TRBV24-1 to TRBJ1-1; D is uncertain. Trimming took off 4 bases at V and 9 bases at J, with 20 bases between the two ends. The CDR3 is made up of 15 amino acids. From germline, CDR1 is KGHDR and CDR2 SFDVKD. In nucleotides, the CDR3 is TGTGCCACCAGTGACCCCGGGAGAGATCCCGGACAAGCTTTCTTT. It specifies CATSDPGRDPGQAFF.

This clonotype was found a few times. The V call is TRBV7-6, the J call TRBJ2-7; 12 bases are shared with TRBD2. The V gene end was trimmed by 1 base and the J gene end by 4 bases; junction bases not matched to a gene: 5. The CDR3 has 16 amino acids. CDR1 is SGHVS, CDR2 FNYEAQ, per germline. The CDR3 sequence: CASSLVSSGGEYEQYF. CDR3 in DNA: TGTGCCAGCAGCTTAGTATCTAGCGGGGGGGAATACGAGCAGTACTTC.

This clonotype was recorded at least ten times. This sequence joins TRBV30 and TRBJ1-2; D call uncertain. This CDR3 is 13 amino acids long. In germline, CDR1 is GTSNPN, CDR2 SVGIG (reference sequence). V shed 4 bases and J shed 3 bases, with 12 bases lying between them. The CDR3 reads CAWTAWRDYGYTF. The CDR3 DNA follows: TGTGCCTGGACGGCTTGGCGGGACTATGGCTACACCTTC. The full variable domain, in which reference TRBV30 and TRBJ1-2 provide the parts outside the CDR3, is SQTIHQWPATLVQPVGSPLSLECTVEGTSNPNLYWYRQAAGRGLQLLFYSVGIGQISSEVPQNLSASRPQDRQFILSSKKLLLSDSGFYLCAWTAWRDYGYTFGSGTRLTVV.

This clonotype was counted ten times or more. The J gene is TRBJ1-1, the V gene TRBV11-2; D might be TRBD1 (5 bases). From germline, CDR1 is SGHAT and CDR2 FQNNGV. The CDR3 contains 14 residues. Trimming took off 5 bases at V and 8 bases at J, with 18 bases between the two ends. As DNA, the CDR3 is TGTGCCAGCAGCCCCGGGCTCAGGGTGACAGAAGCTTTCTTT. As protein: CASSPGLRVTEAFF.

The chain employs TRBV15 and TRBJ2-7; D perhaps matches TRBD1 (6 bases). This CDR3 is built from 13 residues. CDR1 LNHNV and CDR2 YYDKDF come from the germline V gene (reference sequence). Deletions cut 2 bases from V and 7 bases from J, with 12 bases between. The CDR3 bases are TGTGCCACCAGCAGATCTCGACAGGCGGAGCAGTACTTC. It is translated as CATSRSRQAEQYF.

Many counts were recorded for this clonotype. The V call is TRBV6-5, the J call TRBJ2-7; D is undetermined. Per germline, CDR1 MNHEY and CDR2 SVGAGI. The CDR3 runs to 15 residues. Trimming left V 2 bases short and J 0 bases short, with 11 bases between. The CDR3 DNA reads TGTGCCAGCAGTTACGATCCAGACACCTCCTACGAGCAGTACTTC. Translating gives CASSYDPDTSYEQYF.

This clonotype was counted ten times or more. The chain uses TRBV7-3 and TRBJ1-1; D is unclear. Germline CDR1 reads SGHTA; CDR2 reads FQGTGA. This CDR3 contains 14 residues. Between the trimmed V and J ends, which lost 2 bases and 0 bases, there was a span of 7 bases. Written as DNA, the CDR3 is TGTGCCAGCAGCTTAGGAAACATGAACACTGAAGCTTTCTTT. Translated: CASSLGNMNTEAFF.

This clonotype was counted only a few times. Just one base apart from a much larger clone, this may be a read error. The rearrangement links TRBV9 to TRBJ1-1; no clear D. The germline V gene encodes CDR1 SGDLS and CDR2 YYNGEE. The CDR3 is 14 amino acids. The CDR3 here is CASSAFDGNTEACF. The CDR3, as DNA: TGTGCCAGCAGCGCGTTTGACGGGAACACTGAAGCTTGCTTT.

This clonotype was detected a few times. The rearrangement joins TRBV20-1 to TRBJ2-4; either TRBD1 or TRBD2 may fit D (6 bases each). This CDR3 is built from 16 residues. V lost 1 base and J 0 bases, leaving 13 bases between the germline ends. Germline assignment: CDR1 DFQATT and CDR2 SNEGSKA (reference sequence). This chain's CDR3 is CSARATGGIAKNIQYF. The CDR3 region has the DNA TGCAGTGCTAGAGCAACCGGGGGCATAGCCAAAAACATTCAGTACTTC.

This clonotype was recorded many times. The chain employs TRBV6-1 and TRBJ1-5, with D unclear. Germline V gene data show CDR1 as MNHNS and CDR2 as SASEGT. The CDR3 length is 16 residues. V lost 2 bases and J 0 bases, leaving 11 bases between the germline ends. The CDR3 nucleotides read TGTGCCAGCAGTGAAAGCGCGGGATATAGCAATCAGCCCCAGCATTTT. Amino acids: CASSESAGYSNQPQHF.

This clonotype was found many times. This chain uses TRBV11-2 with TRBJ1-1; no firm D call. The CDR3 is 13 residues long. Per the germline V gene, CDR1 is SGHAT and CDR2 is FQNNGV. V dropped 3 bases and J dropped 11 bases, with 16 bases sitting between them. The CDR3: CASSFGGFPDAFF. In DNA, the CDR3 is TGTGCCAGCAGCTTCGGCGGGTTCCCAGATGCTTTCTTT.

The sample holds many counts of this clonotype. The V gene is TRBV18, the J gene TRBJ2-7, with 7 bases aligning to TRBD2. This CDR3 region has 16 residues. The germline CDR1 and CDR2 sequences are KGHSH and LQKENI. J was trimmed by 2 bases and V by 0 bases; bases with no gene match: 7. For the CDR3, the DNA is TGTGCCAGCTCACCACCGTTCGGGGGGTCCGCCTACGAGCAGTACTTC. Residues: CASSPPFGGSAYEQYF.

In this sample, this clonotype turned up many times. The chain recombines TRBV11-2 with TRBJ1-1; D gene ambiguous. Germline V gives CDR1 SGHAT, CDR2 FQNNGV. The CDR3 length is 15 residues. Trimming cost V 2 bases and J 1 base, with 11 bases left between them. The CDR3 coding sequence is TGTGCCAGCAGCTTATCCCCAACCCAGAACACTGAAGCTTTCTTT. It yields the protein CASSLSPTQNTEAFF.

This clonotype has ten or more counts. The chain employs TRBV7-6 and TRBJ2-5, with TRBD2 identical over 7 bases. The CDR3 has 16 residues. Germline CDR1 SGHVS, CDR2 FNYEAQ. The J segment lost 1 base and the V segment lost 4 bases, leaving 9 bases of the junction unmatched. For the CDR3, the DNA is TGTGCCAGCAGCTCCCCCGCGGGGGAACTCCAAGAGACCCAGTACTTC. It specifies CASSSPAGELQETQYF.

This clonotype was seen ten or more times. The chain joins TRBV18 to TRBJ2-7; D not certain. Germline CDR1 KGHSH, CDR2 LQKENI. Between the trimmed V and J ends, which lost 2 bases and 3 bases, there was a span of 8 bases. This CDR3 is built from 13 residues. The DNA for the CDR3 is TGTGCCAGCTCACCATCACGGAACTACGAGCAGTACTTC. This gives the protein CASSPSRNYEQYF.